These T cell receptor beta chains were read from a single sample in a study of T cell repertoires in cytomegalovirus infection. TCRdb re-analysed the reads in MiXCR, keeping a single row per CDR3 protein. The sample has under 850,000 distinct CDR3 sequences; approximately 34% are singletons. Input material: PBMCs. The receptors here all came from a human donor in good health (CMV status not recorded). Some clones in this sample may be carry-over from other donors' samples. Both conserved end residues are part of each CDR3. A D gene is named only where the DNA matches it firmly. Where a row states a size, it is once, few, many or the class of an expanded clone; other rows omit it.

few	TRBJ1-1	TRBV6-6	NA	TGTGCCAGCAGTCCTAAGTCCTCTGAAGCTTTCTTT	CASSPKSSEAFF
NA	TRBJ2-5	TRBV7-9	NA	TGTGCCAGCAGCTTAGGCCCCGCGAACCAAGAGACCCAGTACTTC	CASSLGPANQETQYF
NA	TRBJ2-5	TRBV7-9	NA	TGTGCCAGCAGCTTCACTTCGTTCGAGACCCAGTACTTC	CASSFTSFETQYF
few	TRBJ1-5	TRBV7-9	NA	TGTGCCAGCAGCTTAGCTTCCACAGGAAATCAGCCCCAGCATTTT	CASSLASTGNQPQHF
NA	TRBJ2-3	TRBV7-9	NA	TGTGCCAGCCACTCTAGCGTGGGGACGCAGTATTTT	CASHSSVGTQYF
few	TRBJ1-1	TRBV4-2	TRBD1	TGTGCCAGCAGCCCCACAGGGGGCTGGGGCACTGAAGCTTTCTTT	CASSPTGGWGTEAFF
few	TRBJ1-6	TRBV6-6	TRBD1	TGTGCCAGCAGTTACGGACAGGCGAACGTCTCACCCCTCCACTTT	CASSYGQANVSPLHF
NA	TRBJ2-7	TRBV20-1	NA	TGCAGTGCTAGTGGCTCCGGTAGGAACTACGAGCAGTACTTC	CSASGSGRNYEQYF
few	TRBJ1-4	TRBV12-3/TRBV12-4	NA	TGTGCCAGCAGGGGGGAGAGGGAACTTAATGAAAAACTGTTTTTT	CASRGERELNEKLFF
once	TRBJ1-1	TRBV12-3/TRBV12-4	NA	TGTGCCAGCAGCACCTCCCTCACCAGTGAAACTGAAGCTTTCTTT	CASSTSLTSETEAFF
NA	TRBJ2-7	TRBV7-8	TRBD1	TGTGCCAGCAGCTTTAGTGAACAGGGGGCTCCCCCCTACGAGCAGTACTTC	CASSFSEQGAPPYEQYF
NA	TRBJ1-5	TRBV7-2	TRBD1	TGTGACAGGAGCCTGAGAGGGGGCCACAATCAGCCCCAGCATTTT	CDRSLRGGHNQPQHF
NA	TRBJ2-2	TRBV5-1	TRBD1	TGCGCCAGCAGGATTGGGGGACAGGGGAACACCGGGGAGCTGTTTTTT	CASRIGGQGNTGELFF
NA	TRBJ2-5	TRBV29-1	NA	TGCAGCGTTGGCCAGGGTATCAGGGAGACCCAGTACTTC	CSVGQGIRETQYF
NA	TRBJ1-5	TRBV6-6	NA	TGTGCCAGCAGTTATTCGCGGCCAGTTGGCAGCAATCAGCCCCAGCATTTT	CASSYSRPVGSNQPQHF
NA	TRBJ1-2	TRBV28	TRBD1	TGTGCCAGCAGTGGTCGGGACAGCGCGGTGTGTGGCTACACCTTC	CASSGRDSAVCGYTF
NA	TRBJ1-1	TRBV4-1	NA	TGCGCCAGCAGCCTAGGGACACAAGCTTTCTTT	CASSLGTQAFF
NA	TRBJ1-2	TRBV28	TRBD1	TGTGCCAGCTGGAGACAGGGACTCTATGGCTACACCTTC	CASWRQGLYGYTF
NA	TRBJ1-4	TRBV12-3/TRBV12-4	NA	TGTGCCAGCAGCCTCGGCATTGGCGAAAAACTGTTTTTT	CASSLGIGEKLFF
NA	TRBJ2-3	TRBV28	TRBD2	TGTGCCAGCAGCCGGGGACTAGCGGGACGGCTCTCCACAGATACGCAGTATTTT	CASSRGLAGRLSTDTQYF